The 29 T cell receptor beta chains given below trace back to one sample, sequenced in a study of cytomegalovirus exposure and HLA in healthy donors. PCR primers comprised 60 Vbeta and 13 Jbeta primers. Assay: immunoSEQ multiplex PCR; the TCRdb copy retains only in-frame clones and omits some. Here the sample spans some 60,000 clones, approximately 85% being singletons. The specimen sequenced was PBMCs. The receptors derive from a female donor in good health and CMV-seronegative.

The V gene is TRBV19, the J gene TRBJ1-2; tentatively, D is TRBD1 (5 bases). Per the germline V gene, CDR1 is LNHDA and CDR2 is SQIVND (reference sequence). Trimming shortened V by 6 bases and J by 2 bases, and 13 bases separated the two germline ends. This CDR3 has 14 amino acids. The CDR3: CASRALGENYGYTF. In DNA form, the CDR3 reads TGTGCCAGTAGGGCCCTAGGGGAAAACTATGGCTACACCTTC.

V usage is TRBV5-6 and J usage is TRBJ1-1, with a weak D call TRBD1 (6 bases). V dropped 3 bases and J dropped 8 bases, with 20 bases sitting between them. CDR3 size: 15 residues. From germline, CDR1 is SGHDT and CDR2 YYEEEE. In nucleotides, the CDR3 is TGTGCCAGCAGCTACGCCGACAGGACCCCAGGGGAAGCTTTCTTT. Translation gives CASSYADRTPGEAFF.

The chain employs TRBV9 and TRBJ1-1, with TRBD1 identical over 8 bases. V was clipped by 5 bases and J by 3 bases; unmatched bases: 6. There are 14 residues in the CDR3. CDR1 and CDR2 (germline): SGDLS, YYNGEE. The CDR3 coding sequence is TGTGCCAGCAGTGGTCAGGGGGCGGACACTGAAGCTTTCTTT. Amino acid sequence: CASSGQGADTEAFF.

Concerning this clone: An end of the junction differs from the germline gene, which may be a read error. The rearrangement uses TRBV9 and TRBJ2-6, with TRBD2 matching 9 bases. Per germline, CDR1 SGDLS and CDR2 YYNGEE. CDR3 length: 17 residues. In nucleotides, the CDR3 is TGTGCCAGCAGCGTAGGAGCGGGAGGCTCTGGGGCCAACGGCCTGACTTTC. Translation: CASSVGAGGSGANGLTF.

The genes are TRBV18 and TRBJ2-6; 7 bases map to TRBD1. The germline V gene encodes CDR1 KGHSH and CDR2 LQKENI. The CDR3 is made up of 18 amino acids. Trimming at V came to 5 bases and at J to 2 bases, leaving 12 bases not matched to a gene. DNA for the CDR3: TGTGCCAGCTCATATGAAGCCACAGGGGTCGCTGGGGCCAACGTCCTGACTTTC. It translates to CASSYEATGVAGANVLTF.

This chain uses TRBV27 with TRBJ2-3, with 9 bases identical to TRBD2. The CDR3 is made up of 14 amino acids. CDR1 is MNHEY and CDR2 is SMNVEV in the germline V gene (reference sequence). V shed 3 bases and J 6 bases; nucleotides not matched to a gene: 4. The CDR3 DNA reads as TGTGCCAGCAGTTTCCCCACTAGCGGGGATACGCAGTATTTT. Encoded protein: CASSFPTSGDTQYF.

The rearrangement joins TRBV19 to TRBJ2-5; D perhaps matches TRBD2 (5 bases). This CDR3 is 13 amino acids long. Germline assignment: CDR1 LNHDA and CDR2 SQIVND (reference sequence). Deletions cut 3 bases from V and 5 bases from J, with 10 bases between. The CDR3 is CASSIGWEETQYF. CDR3 sequence (DNA): TGTGCCAGTAGTATCGGATGGGAGGAGACCCAGTACTTC. The whole variable domain, remainder taken from reference TRBV19 and TRBJ2-5, is DGGITQSPKYLFRKEGQNVTLSCEQNLNHDAMYWYRQDPGQGLRLIYYSQIVNDFQKGDIAEGYSVSREKKESFPLTVTSAQKNPTAFYLCASSIGWEETQYFGPGTRLLVL.

The V and J genes are TRBV7-9 and TRBJ1-1, with no clear D. Trimming took off 5 bases at V and 0 bases at J, with 10 bases between the two ends. Germline CDR1 and CDR2: SEHNR and FQNEAQ (reference sequence). The CDR3 sequence is 14 residues long. The CDR3 sequence is CASSPTELNTEAFF. In DNA, the CDR3 is TGTGCCAGCAGCCCAACAGAGCTGAACACTGAAGCTTTCTTT.

The chain couples TRBV10-2 to TRBJ2-7, with D possibly matching TRBD2 (6 bases). V gave up 0 bases and J gave up 2 bases, with 11 bases separating them. The CDR3 length is 15 residues. CDR1 and CDR2 (germline): WSHSY, SAAADI. CDR3 DNA: TGCGCCAGCAGTGAGTCGTGGGGGGAGGCCTACGAGCAGTACTTC. Its translation is CASSESWGEAYEQYF.

The table lists this clone with a count of one. The J gene is TRBJ1-3, the V gene TRBV5-1; 10 bases map to TRBD1. The CDR3 covers 18 residues. V shed 3 bases, J shed 3 bases, and the junction held 12 bases outside the gene matches. Germline V gives CDR1 SGHRS, CDR2 YFSETQ. Written as DNA, the CDR3 is TGCGCCAGCAGCTCTCAGACAGGGGGCTACCTGGGTGGAAACACCATATATTTT. Protein: CASSSQTGGYLGGNTIYF.

A remark on this clone: One end of the junction is discordant with germline, which a read error may explain. The rearrangement joins TRBV7-8 to TRBJ1-4; 7 bases map to TRBD1. The length of the CDR3 is 14 residues. The germline V gene has CDR1 SGHVS and CDR2 FQNEAQ. CDR3 region: CASGLRDSNEKLFF. The CDR3 DNA is TGTGCCAGCGGCTTACGGGACAGTAATGAAAAACTGTTTTTT.

The genes are TRBV28 and TRBJ2-1, with 14 positions matching TRBD2. The CDR3 extends over 18 amino acids. The germline CDR1 and CDR2 sequences are MDHEN and SYDVKM. J lost 8 bases, V lost 6 bases, and 15 bases had no gene match. CDR3 DNA sequence: TGTGCCAGCAGACATCATAGGGGACTAGCGGGAGAACGTGATGAGCAGTTCTTC. This translates into CASRHHRGLAGERDEQFF.

In this sample, this clone turned up a few times. The V call is TRBV9, the J call TRBJ1-3; no clear D gene. Between the trimmed V and J ends, which lost 5 bases and 8 bases, there was a span of 5 bases. The CDR3 runs to 10 residues. Germline V gene sequence: CDR1 SGDLS, CDR2 YYNGEE. The CDR3: CASSRDTIYF. The CDR3 DNA reads TGTGCCAGCAGTCGGGACACCATATATTTT.

This rearrangement joins TRBV7-2 to TRBJ2-7; 11 bases agree with TRBD1. The germline gives CDR1 SGHTA, CDR2 FQGNSA. The CDR3 contains 15 residues. With 5 bases clipped from V and 2 bases from J, the junction kept 5 bases outside the gene matches. The CDR3 region is CASSTGGQGAYEQYF. Here the CDR3 DNA reads TGTGCCAGCAGCACGGGGGGACAGGGGGCCTACGAGCAGTACTTC.

This chain connects TRBV6-5 to TRBJ2-3; D is unresolved. Germline loops: CDR1 MNHEY, CDR2 SVGAGI. The CDR3 is 13 residues long. Trimming cost V 1 base and J 9 bases, with 11 bases left between them. CDR3 sequence reads: CASSYFRLHTQYF. CDR3 coding DNA: TGTGCCAGCAGTTACTTTCGATTACACACGCAGTATTTT.

The chain links TRBV6-4 to TRBJ2-7; no clear D. CDR3 length equals 14 residues. Looked up from germline, CDR1 is MRHNA and CDR2 is SNTAGT. Trimming left V 5 bases short and J 2 bases short, with 13 bases between. In DNA, the CDR3 is TGTGCCAGCAGTACCCCTCAGATCCCCTACGAGCAGTACTTC. It translates to CASSTPQIPYEQYF.

Only a few counts were recorded for this clone. The rearrangement joins TRBV28 to TRBJ1-6, with 7 bases aligning to TRBD1. CDR3 length: 15 amino acids. Unmatched junction bases numbered 11, after V lost 6 bases and J lost 9 bases. Germline loops: CDR1 MDHEN, CDR2 SYDVKM. CDR3 amino acids: CASSQGTAKGSPLHF. Here the CDR3 DNA reads TGTGCCAGCAGCCAAGGGACAGCGAAGGGTTCACCCCTCCACTTT.

The J gene is TRBJ2-6, the V gene TRBV27; D gene ambiguous. CDR1 is MNHEY and CDR2 is SMNVEV in the germline V gene (reference sequence). The CDR3 length is 15 residues. V lost 3 bases and J 0 bases, leaving 6 bases between the germline ends. CDR3 loop: CASSFRISGANVLTF. The CDR3 nucleotides are TGTGCCAGCAGTTTCAGGATCTCTGGGGCCAACGTCCTGACTTTC.

V gene TRBV27 combines with J gene TRBJ2-1; 14 positions match TRBD2. Germline trimming cut 6 bases from V and 0 bases from J; bases unmatched to any gene: 10. The CDR3 totals 19 residues. Germline V gene data show CDR1 as MNHEY and CDR2 as SMNVEV (reference sequence). CDR3 residues: CASRRTSGGTTSSYNEQFF. CDR3 bases: TGTGCCAGCAGGAGGACTAGCGGGGGGACGACGAGCTCCTACAATGAGCAGTTCTTC.

The J gene is TRBJ1-6, the V gene TRBV19; no firm D call. The CDR3 consists of 14 residues. Per the germline V gene, CDR1 is LNHDA and CDR2 is SQIVND (reference sequence). V lost 6 bases, J lost 9 bases, and 15 bases lay in between. The CDR3 loop is CASSTGGPSSPLHF. CDR3 nucleotide sequence: TGTGCCAGTAGCACTGGCGGGCCTTCTTCACCCCTCCACTTT.

The genes are TRBV20-1 and TRBJ1-3, with D unclear. Trimming removed 5 bases from V and 7 bases from J, with 6 bases in between. This CDR3 has 10 amino acids. CDR1 DFQATT and CDR2 SNEGSKA come from the germline V gene (reference sequence). CDR3 amino acids: CSAYGNTIYF. The CDR3 DNA sequence: TGCAGTGCTTACGGGAACACCATATATTTT.

This clone occurred a few times. V gene TRBV7-2 combines with J gene TRBJ2-7, with TRBD2 as a possible D gene (7 bases). The CDR3 has 16 amino acids. Trimming took off 3 bases at V and 7 bases at J, with 22 bases between the two ends. The germline V gene has CDR1 SGHTA and CDR2 FQGNSA. CDR3 nucleotide sequence: TGTGCCAGCAGCTTCGCCCTTCAGGGGAGGGCGAAGGAGCAGTACTTC. Its protein product is CASSFALQGRAKEQYF.

A few counts support this clone. V is TRBV19 and J is TRBJ2-5; the D gene is possibly TRBD1 (6 bases). The germline gives CDR1 LNHDA, CDR2 SQIVND (reference sequence). CDR3 length: 13 amino acids. V shed 5 bases and J shed 5 bases, with 12 bases lying between them. CDR3 bases: TGTGCCAGTAGTGAACAGGGCCTGGAGACCCAGTACTTC. This codes for CASSEQGLETQYF. The whole variable domain, filled in from reference TRBV19 and TRBJ2-5, reads DGGITQSPKYLFRKEGQNVTLSCEQNLNHDAMYWYRQDPGQGLRLIYYSQIVNDFQKGDIAEGYSVSREKKESFPLTVTSAQKNPTAFYLCASSEQGLETQYFGPGTRLLVL.

V gene TRBV10-3 combines with J gene TRBJ1-1; the match to TRBD1 covers 10 bases. The V gene end was trimmed by 3 bases and the J gene end by 1 base; junction bases not matched to a gene: 8. This CDR3 is 17 amino acids long. Germline CDR1 is ENHRY and CDR2 is SYGVKD. This CDR3 is CAISDQSRQGANTEAFF. CDR3 DNA sequence: TGTGCCATCAGTGATCAGTCCAGACAGGGGGCGAACACTGAAGCTTTCTTT.

The rearrangement uses TRBV14 and TRBJ2-2; D is ambiguous. The V and J ends lost 0 bases and 7 bases respectively, with 12 bases between them. The CDR3 has 15 amino acids. Germline-derived CDR1 and CDR2 are SGHDN and FVKESK. CDR3 in DNA: TGTGCCAGCAGCCAAGAATATGGAGACGGCGGGGAGCTGTTTTTT. This translates into CASSQEYGDGGELFF.

The chain is built from TRBV7-2 and TRBJ1-1; TRBD1 matches at 8 bases. J was trimmed by 9 bases and V by 1 base; bases with no gene match: 4. CDR3 length: 13 residues. Looked up from germline, CDR1 is SGHTA and CDR2 is FQGNSA. The DNA for the CDR3 is TGTGCCAGCAGCTTAGAGTACAGGGGGAAAGCTTTCTTT. It specifies CASSLEYRGKAFF.

The V gene is TRBV5-4, the J gene TRBJ2-1; 8 positions match TRBD2. Germline V CDR1 and CDR2: SGHNT, YYREEE (reference sequence). The V segment lost 1 base and the J segment 0 bases; nucleotides outside the gene matches: 0. The CDR3 is 15 residues long. In DNA form, the CDR3 reads TGTGCCAGCAGCTTGAGCGGGGGCTCCTACAATGAGCAGTTCTTC. This sequence encodes CASSLSGGSYNEQFF.

This sequence joins TRBV14 and TRBJ2-1, with TRBD2 identical over 10 bases. Trimming cost V 3 bases and J 6 bases; bases outside gene matches: 8. The CDR3 consists of 16 residues. Germline CDR1 and CDR2: SGHDN and FVKESK. Here the CDR3 reads CASSHHSGRPGNEQFF. The CDR3 bases are TGTGCCAGCAGCCACCATAGCGGGAGGCCGGGCAATGAGCAGTTCTTC.

The chain links TRBV9 to TRBJ2-2, with 11 bases that match TRBD2. CDR1 SGDLS and CDR2 YYNGEE come from the germline V gene. V gave up 3 bases and J gave up 4 bases; unmatched junction bases: 5. The CDR3 has 16 amino acids. CDR3 in DNA: TGTGCCAGCAGCGGAGCCGGGACTAGCGGCACCGGGGAGCTGTTTTTT. As protein: CASSGAGTSGTGELFF.